The rows below give T cell receptor beta chains drawn from one sample of a study of human T cells and chemical hapten exposure. TCRdb re-called the RACE reads through MiXCR, storing one row per CDR3 protein. There are fewer than 150,000 distinct CDR3 sequences in the sample; roughly 14% occur only once, and around 2.8% lies in the top ten. The sample here was whole blood, taken in connection with sensitization to the hapten diphenylcyclopropenone (DPC). The receptors here all came from a woman between 18 and 29 years old with alopecia areata. Some clones in this sample may be carry-over from other donors' samples. CDR3s include the opening cysteine and the closing phenylalanine or tryptophan. Fields, in order: J gene, D gene, V gene, clone size, CDR3 DNA, CDR3 protein. A D gene is named only where the DNA matches it firmly. Rows give clone size only sometimes, using once, few, many, or a class for an expanded clone.

J gene: TRBJ1-2; D gene: -; V gene: TRBV30; clone size: few; CDR3 DNA: TGTGCCTGGAGTCGGGGGGCAGGTGGCTACACCTTC; CDR3 protein: CAWSRGAGGYTF
J gene: TRBJ2-4; D gene: -; V gene: TRBV20-1; clone size: few; CDR3 DNA: TGCAGTGCTAGGGAGCAGGGGCAGGCCAAAAACATTCAGTACTTC; CDR3 protein: CSAREQGQAKNIQYF
J gene: TRBJ2-6; D gene: -; V gene: TRBV7-2; clone size: few; CDR3 DNA: TGTGCCAGCAGCTTAGGGATACGCAGCTCTGGGGCCAACGTCCTGACTTTC; CDR3 protein: CASSLGIRSSGANVLTF
J gene: TRBJ1-2; D gene: -; V gene: TRBV18; clone size: few; CDR3 DNA: TGTGCCAGCTCACCACCGGGGGATGGCTACACCTTC; CDR3 protein: CASSPPGDGYTF
J gene: TRBJ1-1; D gene: -; V gene: TRBV3-1; clone size: many; CDR3 DNA: TGTGCCAGCAGCCACTCAGATCGGTGGTGGAACACTGAAGCTTTCTTT; CDR3 protein: CASSHSDRWWNTEAFF
J gene: TRBJ2-1; D gene: -; V gene: TRBV7-8; clone size: few; CDR3 DNA: TGTGCCAGCAGCTTGGCCCGAGGGGGGCCTGAGCAGTTCTTC; CDR3 protein: CASSLARGGPEQFF
J gene: TRBJ2-5; D gene: TRBD2; V gene: TRBV4-1; clone size: -; CDR3 DNA: TGCGCCAGCAGCCAAGATCTAGCGGGGTTGAAGACCCAGTACTTC; CDR3 protein: CASSQDLAGLKTQYF
J gene: TRBJ2-7; D gene: TRBD1; V gene: TRBV7-6; clone size: -; CDR3 DNA: TGTGCCAGCAGCTTAGAGACAGGGGCTGGCGAGCAGTACTTC; CDR3 protein: CASSLETGAGEQYF
J gene: TRBJ2-3; D gene: TRBD1; V gene: TRBV29-1; clone size: -; CDR3 DNA: TGCAGCGTTACAGGGGACAGGGTGCAGTATTTT; CDR3 protein: CSVTGDRVQYF
J gene: TRBJ1-6; D gene: -; V gene: TRBV27; clone size: -; CDR3 DNA: TGTGCCAGCAGTTTTGCGGGGGAGGATAATTCACCCCTCCACTTT; CDR3 protein: CASSFAGEDNSPLHF
J gene: TRBJ1-2; D gene: -; V gene: TRBV18; clone size: -; CDR3 DNA: TGTGCCAGCTCAAGCCCGACAGGAGGCTACACCTTC; CDR3 protein: CASSSPTGGYTF
J gene: TRBJ1-1; D gene: -; V gene: TRBV7-2; clone size: -; CDR3 DNA: TGTGCCAGCAGCTTAGAACGGGCCATTTTGAACACTGAAGCTTTCTTT; CDR3 protein: CASSLERAILNTEAFF
J gene: TRBJ2-7; D gene: TRBD2; V gene: TRBV27; clone size: few; CDR3 DNA: TGTGCCAGCGAACTAGCGGGGGGTACCTACGAGCAGTACTTC; CDR3 protein: CASELAGGTYEQYF
J gene: TRBJ1-2; D gene: -; V gene: TRBV12-3/TRBV12-4; clone size: few; CDR3 DNA: TGTGCCAGCAGTTTACCAGGGCGCTATGGCTACACCTTC; CDR3 protein: CASSLPGRYGYTF
J gene: TRBJ2-3; D gene: -; V gene: TRBV12-3/TRBV12-4; clone size: few; CDR3 DNA: TGTGCCAGCAGCCCCAGCGGTGTCACAGATACGCAGTATTTT; CDR3 protein: CASSPSGVTDTQYF
J gene: TRBJ1-1; D gene: -; V gene: TRBV4-1; clone size: few; CDR3 DNA: TGCGCCAGCAGAAACAAGTACCGGATTAACACTGAAGCTTTCTTT; CDR3 protein: CASRNKYRINTEAFF
J gene: TRBJ2-3; D gene: -; V gene: TRBV11-2; clone size: few; CDR3 DNA: TGTGCCAGCAGCAATATCCAGGGGTCGAGCACAGATACGCAGTATTTT; CDR3 protein: CASSNIQGSSTDTQYF
J gene: TRBJ1-6; D gene: -; V gene: TRBV2; clone size: -; CDR3 DNA: TGTGCCAGCTCCAGGGGAAATGGTTCACCCCTCCACTTT; CDR3 protein: CASSRGNGSPLHF
J gene: TRBJ2-1; D gene: -; V gene: TRBV5-1; clone size: few; CDR3 DNA: TGCGCCAGCAGCTCAGGGACACCAGGGAAGCAGTTCTTC; CDR3 protein: CASSSGTPGKQFF
J gene: TRBJ1-2; D gene: -; V gene: TRBV27; clone size: -; CDR3 DNA: TGTGCCAGCAGACAGGACAGCTTCACCTATGGCTACACCTTC; CDR3 protein: CASRQDSFTYGYTF
J gene: TRBJ2-1; D gene: -; V gene: TRBV7-9; clone size: few; CDR3 DNA: TGTGCCAGCAGCCTTGGGGGCCCTTACAATGAGCAGTTCTTC; CDR3 protein: CASSLGGPYNEQFF
J gene: TRBJ2-1; D gene: -; V gene: TRBV7-9; clone size: -; CDR3 DNA: TGTGCCAGCAGCGCATCCCGGGCCCGGCACTACAATGAGCAGTTCTTC; CDR3 protein: CASSASRARHYNEQFF
J gene: TRBJ2-1; D gene: TRBD2; V gene: TRBV2; clone size: few; CDR3 DNA: TGTGCCAACTCCCCTGGGACTAGCGGCTACAATGAGCAGTTCTTC; CDR3 protein: CANSPGTSGYNEQFF
J gene: TRBJ1-6; D gene: TRBD1; V gene: TRBV27; clone size: many; CDR3 DNA: TGTGCCAGCAGACGAGGGACAGGGTGGTCTTCACCCCTCCACTTT; CDR3 protein: CASRRGTGWSSPLHF